This T cell receptor beta chain was sequenced in a study of blood T cell repertoires in COVID-19. Across the whole study: Acute and convalescent COVID-19 samples came from the United States, Italy and Spain. T cells, B-cell-depleted T cells, or PBMCs provided the cDNA or gDNA that served as material.

The V gene's germline CDR1 is LNHDA and CDR2 SQIVND (reference sequence). V lost 4 bases, J lost 5 bases, and 15 bases lay in between. The CDR3 is 15 residues long. Authors' data handling: Nucleated cell counts were estimated from reference gene primer amplification. Sequencing used immunoSEQ multiplex PCR; TCRdb keeps in-frame clones, though not all of them. From that table come the V and J calls and clone size; the DNA was used to work out D and trimming. The sample consists of 300,000 to 450,000 clones, approximately 81% of them appearing once. The source is a woman between 18 and 29 years old with acute or convalescent COVID-19. V gene TRBV19 combines with J gene TRBJ1-5; D unresolved. Material for sequencing was peripheral blood. CDR3 nucleotide sequence: TGTGCCAGTAGTACCGAGGCAACCGGGGATCAGCCCCAGCATTTT. Translated, it gives CASSTEATGDQPQHF.